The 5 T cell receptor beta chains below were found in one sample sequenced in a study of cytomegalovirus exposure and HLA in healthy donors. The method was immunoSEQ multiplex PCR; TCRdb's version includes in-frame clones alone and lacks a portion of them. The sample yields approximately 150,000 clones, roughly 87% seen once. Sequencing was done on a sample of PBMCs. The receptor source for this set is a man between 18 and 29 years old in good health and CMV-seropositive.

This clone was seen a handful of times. This CDR3 is CSARAPQDHTF. DNA for the CDR3: TGCAGTGCTAGAGCCCCACAGGACCACACCTTC. This chain links TRBV20-1 with TRBJ1-2, with a possible D match to TRBD1 (5 bases). This CDR3 comprises 11 residues. The germline V gene encodes CDR1 DFQATT and CDR2 SNEGSKA (reference sequence). Trimming took off 1 base at V and 12 bases at J, with 12 bases between the two ends.

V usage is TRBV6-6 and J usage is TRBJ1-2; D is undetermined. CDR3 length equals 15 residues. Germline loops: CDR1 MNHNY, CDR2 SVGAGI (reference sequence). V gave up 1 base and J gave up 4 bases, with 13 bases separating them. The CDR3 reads CASSYYLSAAYGYTF. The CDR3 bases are TGTGCCAGCAGTTACTACCTCTCCGCGGCCTATGGCTACACCTTC.

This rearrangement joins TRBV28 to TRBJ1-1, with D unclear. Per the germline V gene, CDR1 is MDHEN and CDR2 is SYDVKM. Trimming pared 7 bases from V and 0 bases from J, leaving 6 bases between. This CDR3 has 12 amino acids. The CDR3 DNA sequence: TGTGCCAGCATTACAGTGAACACTGAAGCTTTCTTT. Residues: CASITVNTEAFF.

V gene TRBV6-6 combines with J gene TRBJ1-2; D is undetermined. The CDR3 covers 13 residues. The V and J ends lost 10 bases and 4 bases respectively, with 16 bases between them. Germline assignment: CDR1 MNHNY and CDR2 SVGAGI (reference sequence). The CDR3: CAIGRALGYGYTF. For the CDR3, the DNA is TGTGCCATAGGGAGGGCGCTTGGCTATGGCTACACCTTC.

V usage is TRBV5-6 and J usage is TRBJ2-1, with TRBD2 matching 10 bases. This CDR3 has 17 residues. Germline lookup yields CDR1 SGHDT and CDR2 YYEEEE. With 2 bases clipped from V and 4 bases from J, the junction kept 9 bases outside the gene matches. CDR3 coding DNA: TGTGCCAGCAGCTTAAGGCTAGCGGGAGAAAGGTACAATGAGCAGTTCTTC. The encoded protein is CASSLRLAGERYNEQFF.